This TCR beta chain was identified during a study of cytomegalovirus exposure and HLA in healthy donors. Study-wide points: About 87% or about 30% of the time was how often most TCR beta V segments were productive, according to an earlier analysis. CMV serostatus was the only recorded immune exposure for donors.

The CDR3 loop spans 17 amino acids. V dropped 2 bases and J dropped 0 bases, with 14 bases sitting between them. In germline, CDR1 is MNHNS, CDR2 SASEGT. On this clone: Its target is unknown.

PCR used 60 Vbeta primers and 13 Jbeta primers. Using immunoSEQ multiplex PCR, the repertoire was profiled, and TCRdb retains in-frame clones only, with some absent. Counted here are approximately 140,000 clones, 55% to 75% occurring once; the ten biggest clones make up approximately 2.9%. Unrecorded immune exposure was likely among donors, who were nominally healthy when sampled. CMV serostatus data were not documented for this donor. The chain links TRBV6-1 to TRBJ1-5; D uncertain. The clonotype originates from a human donor in good health. Sequencing was performed on PBMCs. CDR3 protein: CASSEFSGSLSNQPQHF. The CDR3 DNA reads as TGTGCCAGCAGTGAATTCTCAGGATCACTTAGCAATCAGCCCCAGCATTTT.